This T cell receptor (beta chain) came from a study of CD8+ T cells in alopecia areata. Broader study findings: While tofacitinib was given, many expanded lesional clones persisted in scalp and blood.

Only one count was recorded for this clone. No antigen is known for it. Treatment defined: oral pan-JAK inhibitor, 5-10 mg twice daily. Reverse transcription of extracted RNA yielded cDNA, which provided the sequencing template. Sequencing used immunoSEQ multiplex PCR; TCRdb keeps in-frame clones, though not all of them. The sample contains about 140,000 clones, about four fifths of which appear only once. The TCR comes from a human donor with alopecia areata. Sample: CD8+ T cells sorted from blood, taken at week 4, from a patient treated with tofacitinib.

CDR3 DNA sequence: TGTGCCAGCAGCGAATTGGGGAGGGGGGACTACGAGCAGTACTTC. This codes for CASSELGRGDYEQYF. The rearrangement joins TRBV7-2 to TRBJ2-7, with D possibly matching TRBD2 (7 bases). This CDR3 has 15 amino acids. CDR1 SGHTA and CDR2 FQGNSA come from the germline V gene. V was trimmed by 5 bases and J by 3 bases, leaving 17 bases between them.